The 3 T cell receptor beta chains given below trace back to one sample, sequenced in a study of cytotoxic CD8 clonotypes in ibrutinib-treated CLL. Some clones are missing from TCRdb's copy, which holds only in-frame ones; the method was immunoSEQ multiplex PCR. The sample carries roughly 250,000 clones, 70% recorded once. This material consisted of PBMCs, taken after 24 months of ibrutinib treatment. These receptors came from a human donor with chronic lymphocytic leukemia.

In this sample, this clone turned up a few times. The chain is built from TRBV7-2 and TRBJ2-3; 9 nucleotides align to TRBD2. The CDR3 contains 17 residues. V lost 5 bases and J lost 4; bases outside the gene matches: 13. The germline V gene has CDR1 SGHTA and CDR2 FQGNSA. Here the CDR3 DNA reads TGTGCCAGCAGCCCGAGAGGGCTAGCGGGGTGGGCAGATACGCAGTATTTT. Protein: CASSPRGLAGWADTQYF.

This clone has more than one count but fewer than ten. The CDR3 region has the DNA TGTGCCAGCAGCCAGCGGGAGGGCCTAGACAGGCAGTACTTC. This translates into CASSQREGLDRQYF. This chain uses TRBV7-9 with TRBJ2-7, with TRBD2 matching 10 bases. V trimming: 5 bases; J trimming: 9 bases; junction bases outside the gene matches: 10. Looked up from germline, CDR1 is SEHNR and CDR2 is FQNEAQ (reference sequence). The CDR3 is 14 residues long.

The chain combines TRBV11-2 with TRBJ1-1; D remains ambiguous. Germline V gene lookup returns CDR1 SGHAT and CDR2 FQNNGV. This CDR3 spans 15 amino acids. The ends were cut back, 8 bases at V and 1 base at J, with 17 bases in the middle. The CDR3 DNA sequence: TGTGCCAGCGCACCAGTTTTCAGAACGAACACTGAAGCTTTCTTT. Its protein is CASAPVFRTNTEAFF.